This T cell receptor (beta chain) was captured in a study of CD8+CD57+ T cells in acquired aplastic anemia. About the research overall: Each DNA sample taken from sorted CD4+ and CD8+ cells came to roughly 3.5 ug on average. The study, taken as a whole, reports: The study found no significant CD8+ Simpson's diversity difference between patients and controls. Patients and controls shared under 35 CD8+ CDR3 sequences, which appeared highly expressed in patients and within their immunodominant clones.

Genomic DNA provided the template from which TCR beta VDJ and CDR3 profiles were obtained. From the reads, TCRdb called clonotypes with MiXCR, one entry per CDR3 protein. This table holds some 180,000 distinct CDR3 sequences, nearly 65% found once. Patients who underwent sequencing had shown CD8+CD57+ cell expansion by flow cytometry. This clonotype occurred many times. What it recognizes is unknown. Unmatched junction bases numbered 10, after V lost 2 bases and J lost 2 bases. CDR1 and CDR2 from the germline V gene are SEHNR and FQNEAQ (reference sequence). This CDR3 comprises 17 residues. The chain carries TRBV7-9 and TRBJ2-7; TRBD1 matches at 9 bases. This TCR derives from a human donor with aplastic anemia. Sequences were obtained from sorted CD4+, CD8+, or CD8+CD57+ T cells (not recorded which) from PBMCs. CDR3 sequence: CASSLKGGTGLPYEQYF. CDR3 nucleotide sequence: TGTGCCAGCAGCTTAAAGGGTGGGACAGGGCTACCCTACGAGCAGTACTTC.